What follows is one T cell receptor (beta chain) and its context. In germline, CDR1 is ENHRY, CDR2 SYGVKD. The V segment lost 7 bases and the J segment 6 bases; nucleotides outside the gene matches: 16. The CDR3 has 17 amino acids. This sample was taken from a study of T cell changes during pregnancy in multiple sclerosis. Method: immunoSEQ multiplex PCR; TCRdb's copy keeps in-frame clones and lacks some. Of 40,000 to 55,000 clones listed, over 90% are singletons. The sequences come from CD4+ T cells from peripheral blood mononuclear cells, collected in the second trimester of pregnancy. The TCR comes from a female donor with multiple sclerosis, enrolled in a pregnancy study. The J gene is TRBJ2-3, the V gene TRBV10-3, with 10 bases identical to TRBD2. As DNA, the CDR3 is TGTGCCATCATGGATGGGGGGGCTAGCGGGGGTAAGGATACGCAGTATTTT. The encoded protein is CAIMDGGASGGKDTQYF.